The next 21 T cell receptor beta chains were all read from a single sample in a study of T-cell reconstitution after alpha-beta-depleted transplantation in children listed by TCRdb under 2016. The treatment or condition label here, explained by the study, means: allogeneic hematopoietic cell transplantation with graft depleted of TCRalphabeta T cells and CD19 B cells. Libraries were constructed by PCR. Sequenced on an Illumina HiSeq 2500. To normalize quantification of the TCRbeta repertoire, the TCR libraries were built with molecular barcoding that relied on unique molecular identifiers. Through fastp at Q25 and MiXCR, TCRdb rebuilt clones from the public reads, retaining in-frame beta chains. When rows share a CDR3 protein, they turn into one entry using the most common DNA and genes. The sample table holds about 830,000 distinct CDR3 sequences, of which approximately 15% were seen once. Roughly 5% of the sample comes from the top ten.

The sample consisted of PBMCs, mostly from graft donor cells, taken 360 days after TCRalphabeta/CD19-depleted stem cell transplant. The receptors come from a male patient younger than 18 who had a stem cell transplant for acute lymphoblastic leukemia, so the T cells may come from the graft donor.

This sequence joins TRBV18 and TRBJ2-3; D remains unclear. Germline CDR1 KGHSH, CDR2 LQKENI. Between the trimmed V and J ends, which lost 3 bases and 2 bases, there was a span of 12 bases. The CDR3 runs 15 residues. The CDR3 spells CASSPVDRATDTQYF. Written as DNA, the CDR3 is TGTGCCAGCTCACCGGTTGATAGGGCCACAGATACGCAGTATTTT.

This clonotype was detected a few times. CDR3 sequence reads: CSAALSRGLAGVIQYF. CDR3 nucleotides: TGCAGTGCGGCCCTGTCCCGGGGTTTGGCCGGAGTTATTCAGTACTTC. This chain uses TRBV20-1 with TRBJ2-4; D might be TRBD2 (5 bases). V lost 6 bases and J lost 10, with 28 bases in between. The CDR3 totals 16 residues. The V gene's germline CDR1 is DFQATT and CDR2 SNEGSKA (reference sequence).

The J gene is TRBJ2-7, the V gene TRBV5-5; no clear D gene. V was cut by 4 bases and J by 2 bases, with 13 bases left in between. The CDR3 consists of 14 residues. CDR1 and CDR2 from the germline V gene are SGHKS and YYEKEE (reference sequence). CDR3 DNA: TGTGCCAGCAGCGGTACAGCCGTCGCCTACGAGCAGTACTTC. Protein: CASSGTAVAYEQYF.

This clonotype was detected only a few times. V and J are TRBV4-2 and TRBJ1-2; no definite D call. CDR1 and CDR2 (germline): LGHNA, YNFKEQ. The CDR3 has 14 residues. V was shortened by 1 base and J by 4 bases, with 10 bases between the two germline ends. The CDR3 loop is CASSQGPTFYGYTF. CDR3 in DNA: TGTGCCAGCAGCCAAGGTCCGACCTTCTATGGCTACACCTTC.

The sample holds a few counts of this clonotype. In DNA form, the CDR3 reads TGTGCCAGCAGCAACTTCCGGGACGATAATTCACCCCTCCACTTT. Translating gives CASSNFRDDNSPLHF. The chain is built from TRBV7-8 and TRBJ1-6, with D maybe TRBD1 (5 bases). The V end was cut by 5 bases, the J end by 5 bases, with 13 bases between. Germline assignment: CDR1 SGHVS and CDR2 FQNEAQ. The CDR3 extends over 15 amino acids.

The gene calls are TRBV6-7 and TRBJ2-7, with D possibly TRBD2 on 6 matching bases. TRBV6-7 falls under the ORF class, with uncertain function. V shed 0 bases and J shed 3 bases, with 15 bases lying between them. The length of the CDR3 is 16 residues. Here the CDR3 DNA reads TGTGCCAGCAGTTACTCCCGGGAGCCGATAAACTACGAGCAGTACTTC. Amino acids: CASSYSREPINYEQYF.

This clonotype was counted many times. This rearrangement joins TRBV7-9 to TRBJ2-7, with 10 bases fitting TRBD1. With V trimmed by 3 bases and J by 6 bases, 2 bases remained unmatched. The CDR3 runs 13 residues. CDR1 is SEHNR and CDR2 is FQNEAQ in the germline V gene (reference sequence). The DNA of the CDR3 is TGTGCCAGCAGCTTGACAGGGGGCGGCGAGCAGTACTTC. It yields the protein CASSLTGGGEQYF.

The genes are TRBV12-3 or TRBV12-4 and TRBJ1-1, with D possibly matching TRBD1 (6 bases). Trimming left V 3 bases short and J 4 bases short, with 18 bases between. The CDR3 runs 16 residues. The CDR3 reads CASSFELGAPGTEAFF. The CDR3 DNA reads TGTGCCAGCAGTTTCGAACTGGGGGCGCCGGGCACTGAAGCTTTCTTT.

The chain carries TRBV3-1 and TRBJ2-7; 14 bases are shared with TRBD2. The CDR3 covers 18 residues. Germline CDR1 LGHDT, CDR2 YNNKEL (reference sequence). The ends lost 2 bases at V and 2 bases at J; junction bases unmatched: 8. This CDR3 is CASSQSWLTSGRAYEQYF. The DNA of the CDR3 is TGTGCCAGCAGCCAAAGTTGGCTGACTAGCGGGAGGGCCTACGAGCAGTACTTC.

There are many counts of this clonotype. DNA for the CDR3: TGCGCCAGCAGCTTGAGCCATCCCAACACCGGGGAGCTGTTTTTT. It translates to CASSLSHPNTGELFF. This sequence joins TRBV5-1 and TRBJ2-2; D not certain. The CDR3 is made up of 15 amino acids. Trimming removed 1 base from V and 2 bases from J, with 9 bases in between. The germline gives CDR1 SGHRS, CDR2 YFSETQ.

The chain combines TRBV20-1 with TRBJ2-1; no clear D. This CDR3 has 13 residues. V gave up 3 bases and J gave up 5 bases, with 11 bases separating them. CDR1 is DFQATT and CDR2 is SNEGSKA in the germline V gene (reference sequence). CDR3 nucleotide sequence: TGCAGTGCTAGGTTAGAGAGGAACAATGAGCAGTTCTTC. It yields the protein CSARLERNNEQFF.

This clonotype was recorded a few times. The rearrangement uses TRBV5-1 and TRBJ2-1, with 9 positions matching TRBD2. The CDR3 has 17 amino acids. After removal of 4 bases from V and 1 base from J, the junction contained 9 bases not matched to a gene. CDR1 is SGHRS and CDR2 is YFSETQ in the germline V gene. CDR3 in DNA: TGCGCCAGCAGCCCCCAGCTCCTAGCGGGATCCTACAATGAGCAGTTCTTC. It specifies CASSPQLLAGSYNEQFF.

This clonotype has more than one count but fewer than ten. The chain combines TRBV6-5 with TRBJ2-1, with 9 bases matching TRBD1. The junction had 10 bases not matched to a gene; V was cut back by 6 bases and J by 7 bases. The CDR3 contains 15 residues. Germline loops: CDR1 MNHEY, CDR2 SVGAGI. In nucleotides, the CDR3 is TGTGCCAGCAGCTTGGGGGACAGGGAATTAAATGAGCAGTTCTTC. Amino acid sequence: CASSLGDRELNEQFF.

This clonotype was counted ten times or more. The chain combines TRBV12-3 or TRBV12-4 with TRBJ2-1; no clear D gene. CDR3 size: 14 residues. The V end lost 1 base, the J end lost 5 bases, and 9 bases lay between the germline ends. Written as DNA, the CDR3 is TGTGCCAGCAGTTTAGGGACCCCCGACAATGAGCAGTTCTTC. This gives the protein CASSLGTPDNEQFF.

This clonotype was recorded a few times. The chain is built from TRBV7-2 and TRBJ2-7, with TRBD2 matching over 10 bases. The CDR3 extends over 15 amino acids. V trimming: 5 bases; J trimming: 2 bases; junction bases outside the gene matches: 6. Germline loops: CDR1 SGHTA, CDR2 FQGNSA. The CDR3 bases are TGTGCCAGCAGCAGTAGCGGGAGGTTAACCTACGAGCAGTACTTC. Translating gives CASSSSGRLTYEQYF. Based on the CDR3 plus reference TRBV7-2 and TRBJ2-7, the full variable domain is GAGVSQSPSNKVTEKGKDVELRCDPISGHTALYWYRQSLGQGLEFLIYFQGNSAPDKSGLPSDRFSAERTGGSVSTLTIQRTQQEDSAVYLCASSSSGRLTYEQYFGPGTRLTVT.

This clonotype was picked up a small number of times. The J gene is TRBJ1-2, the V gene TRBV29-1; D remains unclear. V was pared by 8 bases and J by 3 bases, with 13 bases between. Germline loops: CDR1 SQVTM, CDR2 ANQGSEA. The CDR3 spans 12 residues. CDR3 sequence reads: CSFVDGYYGYTF. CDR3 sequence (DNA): TGCAGCTTCGTGGACGGTTACTATGGCTACACCTTC.

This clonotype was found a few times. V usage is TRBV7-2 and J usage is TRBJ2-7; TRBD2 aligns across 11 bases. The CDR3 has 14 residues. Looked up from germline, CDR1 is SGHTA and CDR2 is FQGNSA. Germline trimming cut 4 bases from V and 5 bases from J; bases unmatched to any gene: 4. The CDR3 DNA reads TGTGCCAGCAGCTCACTAGCGGGAGTGAACGAGCAGTACTTC. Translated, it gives CASSSLAGVNEQYF. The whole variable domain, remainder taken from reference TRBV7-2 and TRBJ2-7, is GAGVSQSPSNKVTEKGKDVELRCDPISGHTALYWYRQSLGQGLEFLIYFQGNSAPDKSGLPSDRFSAERTGGSVSTLTIQRTQQEDSAVYLCASSSLAGVNEQYFGPGTRLTVT.

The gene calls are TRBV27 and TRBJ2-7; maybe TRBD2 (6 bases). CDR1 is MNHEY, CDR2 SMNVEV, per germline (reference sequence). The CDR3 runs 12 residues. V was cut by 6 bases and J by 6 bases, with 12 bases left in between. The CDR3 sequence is CASRATRREQYF. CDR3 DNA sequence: TGTGCCAGCAGGGCGACTAGGCGCGAGCAGTACTTC.

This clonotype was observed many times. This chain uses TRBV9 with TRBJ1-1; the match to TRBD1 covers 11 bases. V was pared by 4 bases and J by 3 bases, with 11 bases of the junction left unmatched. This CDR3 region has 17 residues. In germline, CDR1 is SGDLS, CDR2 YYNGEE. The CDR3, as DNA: TGTGCCAGCAGCCCCTGGGGGACAGGGGGTACTTACACTGAAGCTTTCTTT. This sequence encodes CASSPWGTGGTYTEAFF.

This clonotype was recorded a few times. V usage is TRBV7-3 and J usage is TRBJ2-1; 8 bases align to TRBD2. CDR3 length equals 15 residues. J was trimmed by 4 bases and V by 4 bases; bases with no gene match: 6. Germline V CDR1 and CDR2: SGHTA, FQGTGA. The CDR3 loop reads CASSSMPGGYNEQFF. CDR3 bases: TGTGCCAGCAGCTCCATGCCGGGAGGGTACAATGAGCAGTTCTTC.

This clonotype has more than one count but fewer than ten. DNA for the CDR3: TGCGCCAGCAGCCAAGATTTTTGGACAGGGGAAGCTTTCTTT. Its translation: CASSQDFWTGEAFF. The chain joins TRBV4-1 to TRBJ1-1; TRBD1 matches at 8 bases. Germline-derived CDR1 and CDR2 are MGHRA and YSYEKL. The junction had 5 bases not matched to a gene; V was cut back by 0 bases and J by 8 bases. This CDR3 is built from 14 residues.